This paragraph covers one T cell receptor beta chain sequence. The antigen it binds to is not known. No base-level quality is on record; no much larger clone is a single base apart. The CDR3 regions of human TCRbeta chains were subjected to immunosequencing. Concerning the study's data processing: TCRs in the repertoires were matched against a reference library of SARS-CoV-2-specific TCRs that had been generated with the MIRA antigen-specificity platform. Breadth meant the fraction of unique TCRs that were SARS-CoV-2-associated, whereas depth meant the fraction of total T cells that were SARS-CoV-2-associated. Using the MIRA data, each spike-specific TCR was assigned both to the spike region to which the TCR was reactive and to a CD4 or CD8 class. Log10-transformed breadth and depth values were compared by one-way ANOVA with Sidak's multiple comparisons tests. Entries here come from immuneACCESS through TCRdb and include only in-frame sequences with V and J called. Some clones fail to appear in such tables; in the studies checked, an unresolved V gene covers under half of the shortfall, and the cause of the remainder is unknown. The V and J calls and clone size come from that table; D and trimming were worked out from the DNA. This sample comprises 110,000 or so clones, around 89% of them detected only once. The ten top clones hold almost 6.5% of the sample.

The source of the sample is a study of T cell responses to AZD1222 COVID-19 vaccine (dated by TCRdb to the early 2020s). Looking at the study overall: A total of just over 230 trial participants underwent TCR sequencing, of whom some 200 had received two doses of AZD1222 and roughly 26 had received two doses of the MenACWY control vaccine. Trial participants were enrolled by age into 18-55, 56-69 and 70-plus year subgroups, with about 150, 27 and 61 TCR-sequenced participants respectively. What the research found in general, with its limitations: The vaccine-associated CD4 TCRs covered the entire spike protein, and the dominant responses fell in regions 160-218 and 743-854. After two AZD1222 doses, spike-specific TCR breadth and depth were significantly higher than at day 0 and than in MenACWY recipients. Epitopes outside the regions mutated in the B.1.351 and B.1.1.7 variants were reportedly recognized by nearly half of the unique spike-specific TCRs. Conclusions about previously exposed vaccinees were limited because only six AZD1222 recipients were SARS-CoV-2 seropositive at baseline. Participants were mostly white British, with more females than males. The authors suggested clonal diversity may have been underestimated. No day 14 peak-response samples were available, so repertoires were characterized only after the peak T cell response. In the small 56-69-year group, the increase in depth fell short of significance, most likely because of low power.

Interpreted using the paper, the time point label stands for: about 28 days (+/-7) after the second vaccine dose. AZD1222 recipients given second doses at about 4 weeks or at about 12 weeks were pooled, since spike-specific TCR depth and breadth were not found to differ between the two schedules. Vaccinee samples were obtained from the UK trials COV001 and COV002, which included a single-blind randomized controlled phase 2/3 trial of AZD1222 (ChAdOx1 nCoV-19) in healthy adults. For TCRbeta chain sequencing, PBMC samples were collected from trial participants at day 0 and at day 28 after the second dose. V loses 5 bases at its end and J loses 0 bases; junction bases beyond the gene matches: 8. The CDR3, cysteine through phenylalanine, is 18 amino acids long. The DNA shown is the 54-base CDR3, in frame from base 1. CDR1 and CDR2, per the germline V gene, are SGHVS and FQNEAQ.

The material was peripheral blood, obtained 28 days after the second AZD1222 dose. This clonotype was sampled from an adult who received the AZD1222 COVID-19 vaccine. This chain joins TRBV7-8 to TRBJ2-4; 12 junctional bases match TRBD2. Read as DNA, the sequence is TGTGCCAGCAGCATTCTAGCGGGGGGGGGACTAGCCAAAAACATTCAGTACTTC. Its protein product is CASSILAGGGLAKNIQYF.